This is a list of T cell receptor beta chains from one sample in a study of cytomegalovirus exposure and HLA in healthy donors. TCRdb's copy holds only in-frame clones and misses some; the assay was immunoSEQ multiplex PCR. The repertoire holds about 160,000 clones, approximately 76% seen once, with around 1.5% in the top ten. Sequences were obtained from PBMCs. The receptor set was obtained from a man in his sixties in good health and CMV-seronegative. Both conserved end residues are part of each CDR3. A D gene is named only where the DNA matches it firmly. Size is stated for part of the rows, as once, few or many counts, or as a class when the clone is expanded.

V	D	J	size	DNA	CDR3
TRBV13	.	TRBJ2-2	.	TGTGCCAGCAGCCTCTCGGACTCCCCCGGGGAGCTGTTTTTT	CASSLSDSPGELFF
TRBV19	TRBD1	TRBJ2-7	few	TGTGCCAGTAGTAATTACAGGGGCGAGCAGTACTTC	CASSNYRGEQYF
TRBV27	TRBD1	TRBJ2-7	.	TGTGCCAGCAGTTCCTCCCGACAGGGTCTCTACGAGCAGTACTTC	CASSSSRQGLYEQYF
TRBV2	.	TRBJ1-6	.	TGTGCCAGCAGTCCACAGGGCCGGGCACCCCTCCACTTT	CASSPQGRAPLHF
TRBV19	.	TRBJ2-1	few	TGTGCCAGTAGGTCGGGGGACTCCTACAATGAGCAGTTCTTC	CASRSGDSYNEQFF
TRBV5-4	TRBD1	TRBJ2-7	.	TGTGCCAGCAGCTTTGCTGGGACAGGGGGTTTCTACGAGCAGTACTTC	CASSFAGTGGFYEQYF
TRBV5-4	.	TRBJ2-5	.	TGTGCCAGCAGCACGAGGACAGCCCAAGAGACCCAGTACTTC	CASSTRTAQETQYF
TRBV5-6	.	TRBJ2-7	.	TGTGCCAGCAGCTCCGGGGACGAGCAGTACTTC	CASSSGDEQYF
TRBV5-1	.	TRBJ2-6	.	TGCGCCAGCAGCCTTACGCCTGACAGGATCTCTGGGGCCAACGTCCTGACTTTC	CASSLTPDRISGANVLTF
TRBV14	TRBD1	TRBJ1-6	.	TGTGCCAGCAGCCCCTTCACGGACAGGGCGATATCACCCCTCCACTTT	CASSPFTDRAISPLHF
TRBV11-2	.	TRBJ2-1	once	TGTGCCAGCAGGAAGGGGTACAATGAGCAGTTCTTC	CASRKGYNEQFF
TRBV2	.	TRBJ2-2	.	TGTGCCAGCAGGGGTGGGAGAGGGATCGGGGAGCTGTTTTTT	CASRGGRGIGELFF
TRBV27	TRBD2	TRBJ2-3	.	TGTGCCAGCAGGCGGGGTAGCGGGACTTCCACAGATACGCAGTATTTT	CASRRGSGTSTDTQYF
TRBV6-1	TRBD1	TRBJ2-7	.	TGTGCCAGCAGATCGACAGGGATACGCCCCGAGCAGTACTTC	CASRSTGIRPEQYF
TRBV11-2	.	TRBJ2-2	.	TGTGCCAGCAGCACCCGGAGGGACACCGGGGAGCTGTTTTTT	CASSTRRDTGELFF
TRBV18	TRBD1	TRBJ2-1	.	TGTGCCAGCTCACCCTTAGCAACAGGGGGCAATAGCAATGAGCAGTTCTTC	CASSPLATGGNSNEQFF
TRBV28	TRBD1	TRBJ1-6	.	TGTGCCAGCAGGGGACAGGGGAACTATAATTCACCCCTCCACTTT	CASRGQGNYNSPLHF
TRBV11-2	.	TRBJ2-1	.	TGTGCCAGCAGCTTAACGGGGAATGAGCAGTTCTTC	CASSLTGNEQFF
TRBV25-1	.	TRBJ1-1	.	TGTGCCAGCAAAGAAACAGGGTTCACTGAAGCTTTCTTT	CASKETGFTEAFF
TRBV6-4	.	TRBJ1-1	.	TGTGCCAGCAGCCCCCACCTAGGGAACACTGAAGCTTTCTTT	CASSPHLGNTEAFF
TRBV28	.	TRBJ1-3	.	TGTGCCAGCAGTACTCAGCCTAGCTCTGGAAACACCATATATTTT	CASSTQPSSGNTIYF
TRBV25-1	TRBD1	TRBJ1-1	.	TGTGCCAGCAGTCCGCACAGGGGAAACACTGAAGCTTTCTTT	CASSPHRGNTEAFF
TRBV18	TRBD2	TRBJ2-3	.	TGTGCCAGCTCACCAAGGACTAGCGGGTCAGATACGCAGTATTTT	CASSPRTSGSDTQYF
TRBV4-1	TRBD1	TRBJ1-6	few	TGCGCCAGCAGCCAGGACCGGGACAGGGCTTCACCCCTCCACTTT	CASSQDRDRASPLHF
TRBV19	.	TRBJ2-3	.	TGTGCCAGTAGTATGGGGGCCCTCGTGAGCACAGATACGCAGTATTTT	CASSMGALVSTDTQYF
TRBV30	TRBD1	TRBJ1-5	.	TGTGCCTGGACAAAGACAGGGTTCAATCAGCCCCAGCATTTT	CAWTKTGFNQPQHF
TRBV5-5	TRBD1	TRBJ1-3	.	TGTGCCAGCAGCTTGGGACAGGGGTTAGACACCATATATTTT	CASSLGQGLDTIYF
TRBV13	.	TRBJ1-1	once	TGTGCCAGCAGCTTCTCGGGGGGGCGCGGGAACACTGAAGCTTTCTTT	CASSFSGGRGNTEAFF
TRBV5-4	.	TRBJ1-6	.	TGTGCCAGCAGACTTGACAGGTCCAATTCACCCCTCCACTTT	CASRLDRSNSPLHF
TRBV6-5	TRBD2	TRBJ2-3	.	TGTGCCAGCAGTTACTCGGGGGGGACAGATACGCAGTATTTT	CASSYSGGTDTQYF
TRBV7-3	.	TRBJ2-3	.	TGTGCCAGCAGCTTGAACCCCGCGGCAGATACGCAGTATTTT	CASSLNPAADTQYF
TRBV19	.	TRBJ2-7	.	TGTGCCAGTAGTATCAACACGATATCCCTCCACGAGCAGTACTTC	CASSINTISLHEQYF
TRBV27	.	TRBJ2-7	.	TGTGCCAGCAGTTTATCGCGCAGGGGGGACGAGCAGTACTTC	CASSLSRRGDEQYF
TRBV30	.	TRBJ1-2	.	TGTGCCTGGAATAGGGAGGGCGGTAACTATGGCTACACCTTC	CAWNREGGNYGYTF
TRBV5-6	TRBD1	TRBJ1-2	few	TGTGCCAGCAGCTTGGCCACAGGGGCACATGGCTACACCTTC	CASSLATGAHGYTF
TRBV7-6	TRBD2	TRBJ2-3	.	TGTGCCAGCCGACGCGGGAGCGGGGCAGATACGCAGTATTTT	CASRRGSGADTQYF
TRBV28	TRBD2	TRBJ2-2	.	TGTGCCAGCAGCCCTCTACCCTGGGAGGGCCCCACCGGGGAGCTGTTTTTT	CASSPLPWEGPTGELFF
TRBV2	.	TRBJ1-2	.	TGTGCCAGCACAGCTAACTATGGCTACACCTTC	CASTANYGYTF
TRBV6-8	.	TRBJ1-5	.	TGTGCCAGCAGTTTCCTGGTCCATGTTGGGGTCCAGGGGTGCAATCAGCCCCAGCATTTT	CASSFLVHVGVQGCNQPQHF
TRBV9	TRBD1	TRBJ1-1	.	TGTGCCAGCAGCGTAGCTCCACAGGGGGTTTGGGCCACTGAAGCTTTCTTT	CASSVAPQGVWATEAFF